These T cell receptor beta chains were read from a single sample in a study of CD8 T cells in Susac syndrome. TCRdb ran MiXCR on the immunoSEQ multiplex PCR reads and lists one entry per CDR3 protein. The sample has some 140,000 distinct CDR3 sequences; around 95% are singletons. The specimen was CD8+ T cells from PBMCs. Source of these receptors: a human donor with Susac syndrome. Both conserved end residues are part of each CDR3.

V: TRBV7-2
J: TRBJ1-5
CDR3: CASSLDPLPDQPQHF

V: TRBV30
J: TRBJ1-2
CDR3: CAWSVRGQVYGYTF

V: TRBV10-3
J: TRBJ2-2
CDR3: CAIMDSINTGELFF

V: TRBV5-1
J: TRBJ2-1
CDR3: CASSSVGQAYNEQFF

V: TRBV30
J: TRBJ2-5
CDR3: CAWSQLAGVKETQYF

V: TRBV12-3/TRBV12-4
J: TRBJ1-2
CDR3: CATLGLGGKGNYGYTF

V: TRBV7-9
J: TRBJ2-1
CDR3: CASSEGAGEVIF

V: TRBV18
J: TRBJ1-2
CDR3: CASSPSDRGGLGYTF

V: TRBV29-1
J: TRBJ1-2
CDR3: CSVHGQGKDYGYTF

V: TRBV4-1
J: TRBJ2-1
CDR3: CASSQDPSSGTGGEQFF

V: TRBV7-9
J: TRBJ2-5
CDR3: CASSLTLARETQYF

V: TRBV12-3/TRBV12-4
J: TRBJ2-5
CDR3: CASSFDKTQYF

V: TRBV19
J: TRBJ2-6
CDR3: CASSISAGLPGANVLTF

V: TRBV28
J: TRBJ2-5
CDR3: CASRLRLGSAQETQYF

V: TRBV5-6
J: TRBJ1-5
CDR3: CASSFGQGHQPQHF

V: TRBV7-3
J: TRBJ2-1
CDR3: CASSPGSYNEQFF

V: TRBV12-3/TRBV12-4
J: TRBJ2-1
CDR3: CASRETGLAGNEQFF

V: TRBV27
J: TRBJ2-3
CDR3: CASSPRLAGGPEDTQYF

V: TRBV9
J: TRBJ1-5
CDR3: CASSVEGGSHSPQHF

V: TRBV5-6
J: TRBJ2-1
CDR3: CASSRSRGEQFF

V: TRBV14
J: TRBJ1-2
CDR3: CASSQDRDPNYGYTF

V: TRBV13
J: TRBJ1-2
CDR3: CASSLQVANYGYTF

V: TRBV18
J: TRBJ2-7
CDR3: CASSSPTSGSHEQYF

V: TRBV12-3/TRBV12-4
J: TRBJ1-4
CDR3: CASSLSDESNEKLFF

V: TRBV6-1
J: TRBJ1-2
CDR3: CASSESRLNYGYTF

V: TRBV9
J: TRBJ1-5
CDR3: CASSEEGLIHQPQHF

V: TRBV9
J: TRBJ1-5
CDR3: CASSASGGGNQPQHF

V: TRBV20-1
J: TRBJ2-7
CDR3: CSASSSGAEQYF

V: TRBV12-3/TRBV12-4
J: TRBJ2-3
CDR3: CASTSGEGTDTQYF

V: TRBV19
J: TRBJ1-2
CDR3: CASSIVTAAYGYTF

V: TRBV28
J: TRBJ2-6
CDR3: CASSLSGDAGANVLTF

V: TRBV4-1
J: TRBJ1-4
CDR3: CASSLSGYPTNEKLFF

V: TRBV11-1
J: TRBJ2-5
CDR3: CASSSPSGTVGETQYF

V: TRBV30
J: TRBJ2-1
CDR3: CAWTDLAGDSNEQFF

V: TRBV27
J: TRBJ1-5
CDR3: CASSGRAQNQPQHF

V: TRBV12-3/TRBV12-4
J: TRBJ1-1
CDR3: CASSFSGAISMNTEAFF

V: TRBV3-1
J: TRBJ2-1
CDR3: CASSHPYNEQFF

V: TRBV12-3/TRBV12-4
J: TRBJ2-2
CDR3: CASSWTSYTGELFF

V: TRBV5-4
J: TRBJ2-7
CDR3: CASSPGSAYEQYF

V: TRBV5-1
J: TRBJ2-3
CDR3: CASSLWEEEQYF

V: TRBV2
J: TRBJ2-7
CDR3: CASSESRGLSYEQYF

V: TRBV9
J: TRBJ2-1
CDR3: CASSVSLTGTPEEQFF

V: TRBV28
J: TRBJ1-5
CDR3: CASNVAATQPQHF

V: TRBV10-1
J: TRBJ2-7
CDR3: CASSESPQGGTGRYEQYF

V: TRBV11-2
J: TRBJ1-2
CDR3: CASSSWTGSEYGYTF

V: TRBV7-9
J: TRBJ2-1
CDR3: CASSFPSSYNEQFF

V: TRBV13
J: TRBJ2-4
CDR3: CASSSPGTSENIQYF

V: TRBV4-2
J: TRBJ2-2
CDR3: CASSQGLGPNTGELFF

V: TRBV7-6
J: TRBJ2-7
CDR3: CASSALAGGSYEQYF

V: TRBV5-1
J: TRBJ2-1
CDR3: CASSLGTAVDEQFF

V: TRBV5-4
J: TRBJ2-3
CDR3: CASSFGGRASGTDTQYF

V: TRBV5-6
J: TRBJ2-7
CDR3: CASSLGENTYEQYF

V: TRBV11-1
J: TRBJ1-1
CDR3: CASSWGQGNTEAFF